The 8 T cell receptor beta chains below come from one sample, sequenced in a study of a mutant IDH1 vaccine in newly diagnosed glioma. These receptors lack a known antigen. The time point denotes: week 47, end of study. One vaccine dose held 300 ug of mutant IDH1 20-mer peptide and came with topical imiquimod. Assay used: immunoSEQ multiplex PCR; TCRdb lists only in-frame clones, some missing. The table shows approximately 50,000 clones, with under 85% occurring only once. The sample here was PBMCs, taken from a glioma patient whose treatment included an IDH1 peptide vaccine. These receptors were taken from a woman between 50 and 59 years old with glioma.

The V and J genes are TRBV6-1 and TRBJ1-2, with D possibly TRBD1 on 5 matching bases. There are 15 residues in the CDR3. CDR1 MNHNS and CDR2 SASEGT come from the germline V gene. Trimming removed 1 base from V and 1 base from J, with 10 bases in between. The CDR3 coding sequence is TGTGCCAGCAGTGAAGTGAGGGGACTTAACTATGGCTACACCTTC. It encodes CASSEVRGLNYGYTF.

The chain is built from TRBV2 and TRBJ2-7; TRBD1 is a possible D gene (6 bases). The CDR3 contains 13 residues. Germline V gene lookup returns CDR1 SNHLY and CDR2 FYNNEI. Trimming shortened V by 6 bases and J by 7 bases, and 16 bases separated the two germline ends. CDR3 amino acids: CASRGPGTSEQYF. The CDR3 nucleotides read TGTGCCAGCAGAGGTCCCGGGACATCTGAGCAGTACTTC. The full variable domain, its missing parts supplied by reference TRBV2 and TRBJ2-7, is EPEVTQTPSHQVTQMGQEVILRCVPISNHLYFYWYRQILGQKVEFLVSFYNNEISEKSEIFDDQFSVERPDGSNFTLKIRSTKLEDSAMYFCASRGPGTSEQYFGPGTRLTVT.

This clone was observed a handful of times. The chain joins TRBV6-5 to TRBJ1-5, with D perhaps TRBD1 (6 bases). With 4 bases removed from V and 3 bases from J, the gap between germline ends came to 10 bases. There are 14 residues in the CDR3. Germline loops: CDR1 MNHEY, CDR2 SVGAGI. This chain's CDR3 is CASSSDRTNQPQHF. The CDR3 nucleotides are TGTGCCAGCAGTTCTGACAGGACCAATCAGCCCCAGCATTTT.

V usage is TRBV5-1 and J usage is TRBJ1-1, with a tentative D call TRBD1 (5 bases). V shed 4 bases and J shed 2 bases, with 9 bases lying between them. The CDR3 is made up of 13 amino acids. Looked up from germline, CDR1 is SGHRS and CDR2 is YFSETQ. The CDR3: CASSRGVNTEAFF. CDR3 bases: TGCGCCAGCAGCCGGGGGGTTAACACTGAAGCTTTCTTT. The complete variable domain, with remaining parts taken from reference TRBV5-1 and TRBJ1-1, reads KAGVTQTPRYLIKTRGQQVTLSCSPISGHRSVSWYQQTPGQGLQFLFEYFSETQRNKGNFPGRFSGRQFSNSRSEMNVSTLELGDSALYLCASSRGVNTEAFFGQGTRLTVV.

This clone turned up a few times. The CDR3 region has the DNA TGTGCCAGCAGTCCCACAGGCCAGGACTATGGCTACACCTTC. Translation: CASSPTGQDYGYTF. The J gene is TRBJ1-2, the V gene TRBV6-1; D may be TRBD1 (5 bases). Germline V gene lookup returns CDR1 MNHNS and CDR2 SASEGT. CDR3 length: 14 residues. Between the trimmed V and J ends, which lost 5 bases and 3 bases, there was a span of 13 bases.

The chain links TRBV7-2 to TRBJ1-1; unclear D gene. Trimming stripped 5 bases from V and 1 base from J, with 11 bases between. Germline V CDR1 and CDR2: SGHTA, FQGNSA. The CDR3 loop spans 14 amino acids. The DNA for the CDR3 is TGTGCCAGCAGCATCTACTCGGCGAACACTGAAGCTTTCTTT. This gives the protein CASSIYSANTEAFF.

V is TRBV5-1 and J is TRBJ2-3, with a possible D match to TRBD1 (6 bases). V was pared by 2 bases and J by 6 bases, with 13 bases between. Germline lookup yields CDR1 SGHRS and CDR2 YFSETQ. The CDR3 spans 14 residues. The CDR3 reads CASSLHSGADTQYF. The CDR3 DNA reads as TGCGCCAGCAGCTTACATTCAGGGGCGGATACGCAGTATTTT. Based on the CDR3 plus reference TRBV5-1 and TRBJ2-3, the full variable domain is KAGVTQTPRYLIKTRGQQVTLSCSPISGHRSVSWYQQTPGQGLQFLFEYFSETQRNKGNFPGRFSGRQFSNSRSEMNVSTLELGDSALYLCASSLHSGADTQYFGPGTRLTVL.

V usage is TRBV2 and J usage is TRBJ2-7; TRBD1 might be the D (6 bases). CDR3 length: 14 amino acids. Per germline, CDR1 SNHLY and CDR2 FYNNEI. The V gene lost 6 bases and the J gene lost 3 bases, with 15 bases spanning the gap. For the CDR3, the DNA is TGTGCCAGCAGCCCCAGGACAGTCAACTACGAGCAGTACTTC. Residues: CASSPRTVNYEQYF.